This entry lists 4 T cell receptor beta chains sequenced from one sample in a study of blood T cell repertoires in COVID-19. Sequencing used immunoSEQ multiplex PCR; TCRdb keeps in-frame clones, though not all of them. Of around 180,000 clones listed, 82% are singletons. Sequenced material: peripheral blood. The source of these receptors is a woman of 80 years or more with active or convalescent COVID-19.

This clone has only one observation. One junction end disagrees with the germline gene, perhaps due to a read error. The chain has TRBV7-3 and TRBJ2-3; 10 nucleotides line up with TRBD2. Germline V gene lookup returns CDR1 SGHTA and CDR2 FQGTGA. CDR3 length: 16 residues. The chain's CDR3 is CASSSSAYSSGTSVHF. The CDR3 DNA sequence: TGTGCCAGCAGCTCCTCTGCTTACAGCTCCGGGACTAGCGTACATTTT.

CDR3: CASSSQGVYGYTF. In nucleotides, the CDR3 is TGTGCCAGCAGTTCGCAGGGGGTCTATGGCTACACCTTC. This rearrangement joins TRBV28 to TRBJ1-2; 7 bases map to TRBD1. J lost 4 bases, V lost 4 bases, and 3 bases had no gene match. CDR1 and CDR2 (germline): MDHEN, SYDVKM. The CDR3 runs to 13 residues.

The CDR3 nucleotides are TGTGCCAGCAGCTATGGACAGGGGTACACAGATACGCAGTATTTT. Protein sequence: CASSYGQGYTDTQYF. The chain recombines TRBV7-9 with TRBJ2-3, with 9 bases aligning to TRBD1. Germline CDR1 SEHNR, CDR2 FQNEAQ (reference sequence). CDR3 length: 15 residues. V lost 4 bases and J lost 2; bases outside the gene matches: 4.

This clone was seen a few times. The chain employs TRBV20-1 and TRBJ2-5; no clear D. V was cut by 7 bases and J by 1 base, with 7 bases left in between. CDR3 length: 11 amino acids. Germline V gives CDR1 DFQATT, CDR2 SNEGSKA (reference sequence). The CDR3 region has the DNA TGCAGTGGAGTCATCCAAGAGACCCAGTACTTC. Translation: CSGVIQETQYF.